This is a list of T cell receptor beta chains from one sample in a study of monozygotic twins with cystic fibrosis. Only in-frame clones appear in the TCRdb table, and some are missing; sequencing was by immunoSEQ multiplex PCR. The sample contains around 30,000 clones, roughly 96% of which appear only once. Source material: blood. The receptors come from a girl aged 2 to 9 with cystic fibrosis. CDR3s include the opening cysteine and the closing phenylalanine or tryptophan. A D gene is named only where the DNA matches it firmly. Clone size is not always given. Where it is, it says once, few, many or a class for expanded clones.

>TRBV4-1|TRBD2|TRBJ2-1|-
CASSPGLAGTSYNEQFF
TGCGCCAGCAGCCCGGGACTAGCGGGGACCTCCTACAATGAGCAGTTCTTC
>TRBV30|-|TRBJ1-3|once
CAWRGTGNTIYF
TGTGCCTGGAGAGGGACTGGAAACACCATATATTTT
>TRBV7-2|TRBD2|TRBJ2-7|-
CASSYGLAVYEQYF
TGTGCCAGCAGCTATGGACTAGCGGTCTACGAGCAGTACTTC
>TRBV14|-|TRBJ1-5|-
CASSQGSLQPQHF
TGTGCCAGCAGTCAAGGGAGTTTACAGCCCCAGCATTTT
>TRBV14|-|TRBJ2-1|-
CASSQEMGYVYNEQFF
TGTGCCAGCAGCCAAGAGATGGGCTACGTCTACAATGAGCAGTTCTTC
>TRBV18|TRBD2|TRBJ2-1|-
CASSPPSGSSYNEQFF
TGTGCCAGCTCACCACCGAGCGGGAGCTCCTACAATGAGCAGTTCTTC
>TRBV11-2|-|TRBJ1-2|-
CASSLVEHYGYTF
TGTGCCAGCAGCTTAGTGGAGCACTATGGCTACACCTTC
>TRBV25-1|TRBD1|TRBJ2-3|-
CASRGGQASDTQYF
TGTGCCAGCAGAGGGGGCCAGGCATCAGATACGCAGTATTTT
>TRBV28|-|TRBJ1-4|-
CASGQGATNEKLFF
TGTGCCAGCGGTCAGGGAGCAACTAATGAAAAACTGTTTTTT
>TRBV19|-|TRBJ2-7|-
CASSISPSDLSEQYF
TGTGCCAGTAGTATCTCCCCAAGCGATTTGTCCGAGCAGTACTTC
>TRBV2|-|TRBJ1-2|once
CASKGGGYGYTF
TGTGCCAGCAAGGGGGGAGGCTATGGCTACACCTTC
>TRBV6-1|-|TRBJ2-1|-
CASSEVGRRGYNEQFF
TGTGCCAGCAGTGAGGTTGGGAGACGGGGCTACAATGAGCAGTTCTTC
>TRBV7-9|TRBD1|TRBJ2-7|once
CASSFGTGVYEQYF
TGTGCCAGCAGCTTTGGGACAGGGGTATACGAGCAGTACTTC
>TRBV7-2|TRBD2|TRBJ2-1|-
CASSFLSGDNEQFF
TGTGCCAGCAGCTTCCTTAGCGGGGACAATGAGCAGTTCTTC
>TRBV28|-|TRBJ1-3|few
CASRTQQSSGNTIYF
TGTGCCAGCAGGACGCAACAGTCCTCTGGAAACACCATATATTTT
>TRBV7-2|TRBD1|TRBJ2-7|-
CASSFGPGTGGEQYF
TGTGCCAGCAGCTTTGGGCCCGGGACAGGGGGCGAGCAGTACTTC
>TRBV27|TRBD2|TRBJ2-1|-
CASSFGGRAVGNEQFF
TGTGCCAGCAGTTTCGGCGGGAGGGCCGTCGGCAATGAGCAGTTCTTC
>TRBV2|TRBD1|TRBJ2-3|-
CASSKGQGTDTQYF
TGTGCCAGCAGCAAAGGACAGGGCACAGATACGCAGTATTTT
>TRBV5-1|-|TRBJ2-3|once
CASSPGPGADTQYF
TGCGCCAGCAGCCCGGGCCCGGGGGCAGATACGCAGTATTTT
>TRBV5-1|-|TRBJ1-4|-
CASSLSTVEAEKLFF
TGCGCCAGCAGCTTGTCTACCGTCGAGGCGGAAAAACTGTTTTTT